The next 26 T cell receptor beta chains were all read from a single sample in a study of T-cell reconstitution after alpha-beta-depleted transplantation in children. A TCRbeta library incorporating unique molecular identifiers was prepared. TCRdb recomputed calls from the PCR reads with MiXCR, one row per CDR3 protein. Among fewer than 550,000 distinct CDR3 sequences listed, roughly 10% were seen once. The sequences come from PBMCs, collected before TCRalphabeta/CD19-depleted stem cell transplant. Every receptor here comes from a child aged 2 to 9 with inherited bone marrow failure, due to receive a stem cell transplant.

This clonotype was picked up many times. This sequence joins TRBV7-9 and TRBJ2-2; possible D gene TRBD1, 5 bases. The CDR3 is made up of 13 amino acids. V was pared by 5 bases and J by 8 bases, with 12 bases between. Germline CDR1 is SEHNR and CDR2 is FQNEAQ (reference sequence). The CDR3 reads CASSPDPGGELFF. In DNA, the CDR3 is TGTGCCAGCAGCCCGGATCCAGGGGGGGAGCTGTTTTTT. Full variable domain (outside the CDR3, taken from reference TRBV7-9 and TRBJ2-2): DTGVSQNPRHKITKRGQNVTFRCDPISEHNRLYWYRQTLGQGPEFLTYFQNEAQLEKSRLLSDRFSAERPKGSFSTLEIQRTEQGDSAMYLCASSPDPGGELFFGEGSRLTVL.

This clonotype was counted only a few times. The chain has TRBV15 and TRBJ1-2, with D uncertain. The V gene lost 0 bases and the J gene lost 5 bases, with 13 bases spanning the gap. Germline CDR1 and CDR2: LNHNV and YYDKDF (reference sequence). The CDR3 sequence is 15 residues long. The CDR3 here is CATSRDRYGGYGYTF. The CDR3 coding sequence is TGTGCCACCAGCAGAGATCGGTACGGCGGGTATGGCTACACCTTC.

This clonotype has a count of ten or more. The chain joins TRBV30 to TRBJ2-3; tentatively, D is TRBD2 (6 bases). CDR3 length equals 15 residues. Germline CDR1 reads GTSNPN; CDR2 reads SVGIG (reference sequence). V lost 0 bases and J lost 4, with 14 bases in between. CDR3 sequence reads: CAWSVGGSRADTQYF. As DNA, the CDR3 is TGTGCCTGGAGTGTAGGAGGGAGCCGCGCAGATACGCAGTATTTT.

This clonotype was seen ten or more times. The genes are TRBV20-1 and TRBJ1-1, with D tentatively TRBD1 (6 bases). The CDR3 has 17 residues. CDR1 and CDR2 (germline): DFQATT, SNEGSKA (reference sequence). Trimming stripped 3 bases from V and 0 bases from J, with 20 bases between. The CDR3 DNA follows: TGCAGTGCTAGGGGCGCGGACAGCGGCTGGATGAACACTGAAGCTTTCTTT. Translating it yields CSARGADSGWMNTEAFF.

This clonotype was observed a handful of times. The chain couples TRBV23-1 to TRBJ2-1, with 8 positions matching TRBD2. TRBV23-1 is an ORF for which the function is uncertain. This CDR3 spans 16 amino acids. The V segment lost 6 bases and the J segment 10 bases; nucleotides outside the gene matches: 17. The CDR3 sequence is CASSPLRTSPPWEQFF. The CDR3 DNA reads TGCGCCAGCAGCCCCCTCAGGACTAGCCCTCCTTGGGAGCAGTTCTTC.

This clonotype was detected many times. The rearrangement uses TRBV27 and TRBJ2-7, with D perhaps matching TRBD2 (5 bases). The CDR3 consists of 15 residues. Trimming pared 3 bases from V and 0 bases from J, leaving 12 bases between. Germline CDR1 and CDR2: MNHEY and SMNVEV (reference sequence). DNA of the CDR3: TGTGCCAGCAGTTTCCGGACTCCAAGCTCCTACGAGCAGTACTTC. Translating gives CASSFRTPSSYEQYF.

This clonotype has at least ten counts. The rearrangement uses TRBV12-3 or TRBV12-4 and TRBJ1-6; a possible D gene is TRBD1 (5 bases). The CDR3 loop spans 20 amino acids. The V end was cut by 5 bases, the J end by 0 bases, with 23 bases between. The CDR3 coding sequence is TGTGCCAGCAGTCAAAGAAACCGGGACTTCGTGAGCTCCTATAATTCACCCCTCCACTTT. This sequence encodes CASSQRNRDFVSSYNSPLHF.

About this clonotype: This clone may be a read error of a much larger clone one base away. The chain employs TRBV7-9 and TRBJ2-1; TRBD2 agrees at 7 bases. Per the germline V gene, CDR1 is SEHNR and CDR2 is FQNEAQ (reference sequence). This CDR3 is built from 16 residues. The CDR3 sequence is CPSIHSGLAAYNEQFF. The CDR3 nucleotides are TGTCCCAGCATCCACAGCGGGCTAGCGGCTTACAATGAGCAGTTCTTC.

This clonotype was picked up many times. This sequence joins TRBV5-1 and TRBJ1-1; D call uncertain. The CDR3 runs to 15 residues. Trimming removed 1 base at V and 1 base at J, with 11 bases between. Germline CDR1 reads SGHRS; CDR2 reads YFSETQ. As DNA, the CDR3 is TGCGCCAGCAGCTTGACGCGAAAGGGGAACACTGAAGCTTTCTTT. It is translated as CASSLTRKGNTEAFF.

The gene calls are TRBV3-1 and TRBJ1-1, with no clear D. The CDR3 is 11 amino acids. V was trimmed by 4 bases and J by 7 bases, leaving 7 bases between them. Germline V lookup: CDR1 LGHDT, CDR2 YNNKEL (reference sequence). DNA for the CDR3: TGTGCCAGCAGCCTCCGGGATGAAGCTTTCTTT. As protein: CASSLRDEAFF.

At least ten counts were recorded for this clonotype. V usage is TRBV20-1 and J usage is TRBJ2-2, with a weak D call TRBD1 (5 bases). The germline CDR1 and CDR2 sequences are DFQATT and SNEGSKA (reference sequence). There are 13 residues in the CDR3. V was trimmed by 2 bases and J by 5 bases, leaving 9 bases between them. This CDR3 is CSARKSGTGELFF. CDR3 DNA: TGCAGTGCTAGAAAATCAGGGACCGGGGAGCTGTTTTTT.

This chain uses TRBV12-3 or TRBV12-4 with TRBJ1-1; D uncertain. CDR3 length equals 14 residues. Trimming took off 6 bases at V and 13 bases at J, with 24 bases between the two ends. This chain's CDR3 is CASSPLNLLGSDFF. CDR3 in DNA: TGTGCCAGCAGCCCCCTTAATCTGCTGGGGTCAGATTTCTTT.

The table lists this clonotype with many counts. CDR3 coding DNA: TGTGCCAGCAGTTTTAACCGGGACAGGGGCTACAATGAGCAGTTCTTC. This codes for CASSFNRDRGYNEQFF. The chain has TRBV28 and TRBJ2-1, with 10 bases matching TRBD1. Germline V gene sequence: CDR1 MDHEN, CDR2 SYDVKM. V lost 3 bases, J lost 3 bases, and 5 bases stayed unmatched. CDR3 size: 16 residues.

The sample holds a few counts of this clonotype. This chain joins TRBV27 and TRBJ2-7; weak D call: TRBD1 (6 bases). The CDR3 is 16 residues long. The germline CDR1 and CDR2 sequences are MNHEY and SMNVEV (reference sequence). V was shortened by 3 bases and J by 3 bases, with 18 bases between the two germline ends. The CDR3 nucleotides are TGTGCCAGCAGTTTTGGGGGTGGGGGACACTACTACGAGCAGTACTTC. Protein product: CASSFGGGGHYYEQYF.

V and J are TRBV7-8 and TRBJ2-2; D not resolved. This CDR3 is built from 16 residues. V dropped 8 bases and J dropped 1 base, with 17 bases sitting between them. Germline V gene sequence: CDR1 SGHVS, CDR2 FQNEAQ. This CDR3 is CASVHLEAGNTGELFF. The CDR3 region has the DNA TGTGCCAGCGTCCATCTCGAGGCAGGGAACACCGGGGAGCTGTTTTTT.

This clonotype was recorded a few times. The V and J genes are TRBV12-3 or TRBV12-4 and TRBJ2-5; 9 positions match TRBD2. CDR3 length: 16 amino acids. Losses at the gene ends were 5 bases for V and 1 base for J; bases not matched to a gene: 8. The CDR3 nucleotides read TGTGCCAGCAGTCCGCTGGGACTAGCCTTCCAAGAGACCCAGTACTTC. Residues: CASSPLGLAFQETQYF.

This clonotype was counted ten times or more. The chain links TRBV7-2 to TRBJ2-7; D is uncertain. The CDR3 runs to 15 residues. V was cut by 3 bases and J by 2 bases, with 14 bases left in between. CDR1 and CDR2 (germline): SGHTA, FQGNSA. The CDR3 protein is CASSFGVYEAYEQYF. CDR3 in DNA: TGTGCCAGCAGCTTTGGAGTTTACGAGGCCTACGAGCAGTACTTC.

This clonotype was seen once. Being one base from a much bigger clone, this may be a read error. The chain links TRBV7-9 to TRBJ2-1, with TRBD2 as a possible D gene (5 bases). Germline V gives CDR1 SEHNR, CDR2 FQNEAQ (reference sequence). CDR3 length: 16 residues. The V gene lost 1 base and the J gene lost 7 bases, with 17 bases spanning the gap. CDR3 amino acids: CASSLVLGSEENEQFF. The CDR3 nucleotides are TGTGCCAGCAGCTTAGTACTAGGCTCGGAGGAGAATGAGCAGTTCTTC.

This clonotype has at least ten counts. J is TRBJ2-1 and V is TRBV27, with D hard to call. V was pared by 5 bases and J by 8 bases, with 16 bases between. This CDR3 is 14 amino acids long. Germline-derived CDR1 and CDR2 are MNHEY and SMNVEV (reference sequence). CDR3: CASSTALRRDEQFF. CDR3 DNA sequence: TGTGCCAGCAGTACCGCACTTAGGAGAGATGAGCAGTTCTTC.

The chain recombines TRBV28 with TRBJ2-7; TRBD1 or TRBD2 may be the D gene (5 bases each). This CDR3 spans 17 amino acids. Germline V lookup: CDR1 MDHEN, CDR2 SYDVKM. V was trimmed by 3 bases and J by 0 bases, leaving 18 bases between them. The CDR3 DNA reads as TGTGCCAGCAGTTTCTACCGGGGCTATCCGAGCTCCTACGAGCAGTACTTC. Translation gives CASSFYRGYPSSYEQYF.

The chain is built from TRBV29-1 and TRBJ2-7; TRBD2 agrees at 8 bases. Germline V gene lookup returns CDR1 SQVTM and CDR2 ANQGSEA. This CDR3 has 13 amino acids. Trimming at V came to 2 bases and at J to 7 bases, leaving 7 bases not matched to a gene. CDR3 sequence reads: CSVESGRAPEQYF. Here the CDR3 DNA reads TGCAGCGTTGAAAGCGGGAGAGCCCCGGAGCAGTACTTC.

This clonotype occurred many times. The J gene is TRBJ2-7, the V gene TRBV5-5; D might be TRBD1 (6 bases). V dropped 4 bases and J dropped 3 bases, with 17 bases sitting between them. This CDR3 region has 15 residues. Per the germline V gene, CDR1 is SGHKS and CDR2 is YYEKEE (reference sequence). In DNA form, the CDR3 reads TGTGCCAGCAGCCGAGGAGCAGGGGTGGACTACGAGCAGTACTTC. It specifies CASSRGAGVDYEQYF.

This clonotype came up once. Possible read error: a much larger clone is one base away. The chain carries TRBV3-1 and TRBJ1-2, with 7 bases identical to TRBD1. Germline V gene lookup returns CDR1 LGHDT and CDR2 YNNKEL (reference sequence). The CDR3 is made up of 14 amino acids. The DNA of the CDR3 is TGTGCCGGCAGCGATGGGACAGATGATCGGGGCTACACCTTC. It is translated as CAGSDGTDDRGYTF.

This clonotype was recorded many times. The genes are TRBV20-1 and TRBJ2-2, with D unclear. The CDR3 extends over 14 amino acids. Germline-derived CDR1 and CDR2 are DFQATT and SNEGSKA (reference sequence). V was clipped by 5 bases and J by 5 bases, with 15 bases between them. The CDR3 nucleotides are TGCAGTGCTCTCTCGGGCCCAAGGACCGGGGAGCTGTTTTTT. This translates into CSALSGPRTGELFF.

There are many counts of this clonotype. The chain couples TRBV12-3 or TRBV12-4 to TRBJ2-7; D not certain. V lost 5 bases to trimming and J lost 2 bases, with 7 bases between them. CDR3 length: 12 residues. DNA of the CDR3: TGTGCCAGCAGTCCCCAGGCCTACGAGCAGTACTTC. Translation: CASSPQAYEQYF.

This clonotype has a count of ten or more. The chain links TRBV6-1 to TRBJ1-5; a weak D match, TRBD1 (6 bases). Per the germline V gene, CDR1 is MNHNS and CDR2 is SASEGT. V lost 6 bases and J lost 5, with 14 bases in between. CDR3 length: 14 amino acids. CDR3 amino acids: CASSGLGGDQPQHF. The CDR3 DNA follows: TGTGCCAGCAGCGGACTGGGGGGCGATCAGCCCCAGCATTTT.